These 18 T cell receptor beta chains were all obtained from the same sample, sequenced in a study of blood T cell repertoires in COVID-19 (TCRdb year 2020). The method was the immunoSEQ multiplex PCR assay. Drawn from immuneACCESS, this table holds only the in-frame rearrangements with V and J called that TCRdb kept. Clones are partly lost; checked studies trace under half to an unresolved V gene and leave the rest unexplained. The sample includes 95,000 to 150,000 clones, with about two thirds observed a single time. The ten largest make up 0.7% to 1% of the sample. Sequencing was done on a sample of peripheral blood. These receptors were collected from a human donor with acute or convalescent COVID-19. The donor label of this sample is uncertain.

This chain connects TRBV18 to TRBJ1-3; TRBD1 is a possible D gene (5 bases). V shed 4 bases and J shed 1 base, with 11 bases lying between them. This CDR3 is built from 15 residues. Germline CDR1 reads KGHSH; CDR2 reads LQKENI. The CDR3 loop reads CASSRAGDSGNTIYF. The CDR3 DNA follows: TGTGCCAGCTCACGAGCGGGGGATTCTGGAAACACCATATATTTT. Based on the CDR3 plus reference TRBV18 and TRBJ1-3, the full variable domain is NAGVMQNPRHLVRRRGQEARLRCSPMKGHSHVYWYRQLPEEGLKFMVYLQKENIIDESGMPKERFSAEFPKEGPSILRIQQVVRGDSAAYFCASSRAGDSGNTIYFGEGSWLTVV.

This clone was observed a few times. The rearrangement links TRBV6-5 to TRBJ2-2, with D tentatively TRBD2 (7 bases). The CDR3 is 15 residues long. Per the germline V gene, CDR1 is MNHEY and CDR2 is SVGAGI. V lost 6 bases and J 5 bases, leaving 16 bases between the germline ends. CDR3 sequence: CASRRGGRRTGELFF. The CDR3 DNA reads as TGTGCCAGCAGAAGGGGGGGGCGCAGGACCGGGGAGCTGTTTTTT.

This chain connects TRBV19 to TRBJ2-7; TRBD2 aligns across 9 bases. V lost 5 bases and J lost 5; bases outside the gene matches: 7. CDR1 is LNHDA and CDR2 is SQIVND in the germline V gene (reference sequence). The CDR3 runs to 14 residues. CDR3 amino acids: CASSFGTSQDEQYF. The CDR3 region has the DNA TGTGCCAGTAGTTTCGGGACTAGCCAGGACGAGCAGTACTTC.

This clone showed up just a few times. The chain recombines TRBV7-8 with TRBJ1-6; the match to TRBD1 covers 7 bases. This CDR3 has 14 amino acids. V was clipped by 5 bases and J by 10 bases; unmatched bases: 8. Germline loops: CDR1 SGHVS, CDR2 FQNEAQ. CDR3 protein: CASSKDREGSPLHF. The DNA of the CDR3 is TGTGCCAGCAGCAAAGACAGGGAAGGATCACCCCTCCACTTT.

The chain has TRBV27 and TRBJ1-6; D is uncertain. Germline-derived CDR1 and CDR2 are MNHEY and SMNVEV (reference sequence). The CDR3 covers 12 residues. The ends were cut back, 3 bases at V and 7 bases at J, with 4 bases in the middle. In DNA, the CDR3 is TGTGCCAGCAGTTTTCTGAATTCACCCCTCCACTTT. It translates to CASSFLNSPLHF.

The chain uses TRBV19 and TRBJ1-5; 10 bases are shared with TRBD1. The CDR3 runs to 14 residues. J was trimmed by 6 bases and V by 5 bases; bases with no gene match: 4. Looked up from germline, CDR1 is LNHDA and CDR2 is SQIVND (reference sequence). The CDR3, as DNA: TGTGCCAGTAGTGACAGGGGGCAGGGTCAGCCCCAGCATTTT. Translation gives CASSDRGQGQPQHF.

The chain links TRBV27 to TRBJ2-2; 7 bases map to TRBD1. The CDR3 runs 15 residues. Germline V gene data show CDR1 as MNHEY and CDR2 as SMNVEV (reference sequence). V shed 3 bases, J shed 5 bases, and the junction held 6 bases outside the gene matches. DNA of the CDR3: TGTGCCAGCAGTTTGGGGCAGGGGGTAACCGGGGAGCTGTTTTTT. It translates to CASSLGQGVTGELFF.

The V gene is TRBV3-1 (or the pseudogene TRBV3-2), the J gene TRBJ2-2, with 8 nucleotides matching TRBD2. Trimming took 4 bases from V and 0 from J; bases not matched to a gene: 1. The CDR3 covers 15 residues. CDR1 is LGHDT, CDR2 YNNKEL, per germline (reference sequence). The CDR3 coding sequence is TGTGCCAGCAGCCGTAGCGGGACGAACACCGGGGAGCTGTTTTTT. Translating it yields CASSRSGTNTGELFF.

The rearrangement links TRBV5-1 to TRBJ2-2, with unresolved D. CDR1 SGHRS and CDR2 YFSETQ come from the germline V gene. This CDR3 has 13 amino acids. V was shortened by 2 bases and J by 2 bases, with 4 bases between the two germline ends. The CDR3 DNA reads as TGCGCCAGCAGCTTCCAAAACACCGGGGAGCTGTTTTTT. Translated: CASSFQNTGELFF.

This clone showed up just a few times. In nucleotides, the CDR3 is TGCGCCAGCAGTAACAGGGGGAACACTGAAGCTTTCTTT. This gives the protein CASSNRGNTEAFF. The rearrangement links TRBV10-2 to TRBJ1-1, with TRBD1 matching over 7 bases. The CDR3 spans 13 residues. Germline values: CDR1 WSHSY, CDR2 SAAADI. The V segment lost 5 bases and the J segment 1 base; nucleotides outside the gene matches: 1.

The V gene is TRBV5-1, the J gene TRBJ2-5; TRBD2 matches 10 bases. Germline CDR1 is SGHRS and CDR2 is YFSETQ. The CDR3 length is 12 residues. V lost 7 bases to trimming and J lost 4 bases; unmatched junction nucleotides: 1. CDR3 amino acids: CASRTSGETQYF. In DNA, the CDR3 is TGCGCCAGCCGGACTAGCGGAGAGACCCAGTACTTC.

V is TRBV2 and J is TRBJ1-1, with 10 bases that match TRBD1. Germline V lookup: CDR1 SNHLY, CDR2 FYNNEI. This CDR3 spans 14 amino acids. The junction had 2 bases not matched to a gene; V was cut back by 4 bases and J by 3 bases. CDR3 DNA sequence: TGTGCCAGCAGTGGAGGGACAGGGGACACTGAAGCTTTCTTT. Protein: CASSGGTGDTEAFF.

This clone has more than one count but fewer than ten. The chain recombines TRBV7-9 with TRBJ2-5; 7 bases are a match to TRBD2. Trimming cost V 5 bases and J 1 base; bases outside gene matches: 4. The CDR3 has 14 residues. The germline CDR1 and CDR2 sequences are SEHNR and FQNEAQ (reference sequence). CDR3: CASSRGGVQETQYF. The CDR3 bases are TGTGCCAGCAGCCGTGGGGGGGTCCAAGAGACCCAGTACTTC.

This clone was detected a few times. The V and J genes are TRBV2 and TRBJ1-1; 8 bases map to TRBD1. This CDR3 spans 13 amino acids. CDR1 is SNHLY and CDR2 is FYNNEI in the germline V gene. V trimming: 4 bases; J trimming: 4 bases; junction bases outside the gene matches: 2. Here the CDR3 reads CASSVTGGTEAFF. The CDR3 DNA reads as TGTGCCAGCAGTGTAACAGGGGGCACTGAAGCTTTCTTT.

The chain joins TRBV21-1 to TRBJ1-1; the table's D call, TRBD1, has no DNA check behind it. TRBV21-1 constitutes a pseudogene. The CDR3 runs 16 residues. CDR3 sequence (DNA): TGTGCCAGCAGCAAATTGGTGACAGGGGGTGACACTGAAGCTTTCTTT. The encoded protein is CASSKLVTGGDTEAFF.

The genes are TRBV5-6 and TRBJ2-2, with a weak D call TRBD1 (6 bases). V dropped 0 bases and J dropped 8 bases, with 14 bases sitting between them. Germline values: CDR1 SGHDT, CDR2 YYEEEE. The CDR3 consists of 15 residues. The CDR3 nucleotides are TGTGCCAGCAGCTTGGACAGGGCAGGTGGTGGGGAGCTGTTTTTT. This sequence encodes CASSLDRAGGGELFF.

This rearrangement joins TRBV6-2 or TRBV6-3 to TRBJ1-5, with TRBD1 matching over 9 bases. V lost 2 bases, J lost 4 bases, and 3 bases stayed unmatched. CDR3 length: 15 residues. CDR1 MNHEY and CDR2 SVGEGT come from the germline V gene. For the CDR3, the DNA is TGTGCCAGCAGTTACCGGACAGGGGATAATCAGCCCCAGCATTTT. It specifies CASSYRTGDNQPQHF.

There are many counts of this clone. V gene TRBV7-9 combines with J gene TRBJ2-3, with 9 positions matching TRBD2. Germline V gene data show CDR1 as SEHNR and CDR2 as FQNEAQ (reference sequence). J lost 4 bases, V lost 6 bases, and 14 bases had no gene match. This CDR3 contains 17 residues. The CDR3 spells CASRSFGGGAGADTQYF. CDR3 nucleotide sequence: TGTGCCAGCAGATCATTCGGCGGGGGGGCCGGGGCAGATACGCAGTATTTT.